These T cell receptor beta chains were read from a single sample in a study of T-cell reconstitution after alpha-beta-depleted transplantation in children. MiXCR was run by TCRdb on the PCR reads, yielding one entry per CDR3 protein. The sample has some 460,000 distinct CDR3 sequences, under 20% seen once. Specimen: PBMCs, mostly from graft donor cells, collected 360 days after TCRalphabeta/CD19-depleted stem cell transplant. The receptor source for this set is a boy in the first two years of life who had a stem cell transplant for Wiskott-Aldrich syndrome, so the T cells may come from the graft donor. The CDR3 runs from the conserved cysteine through the conserved F or W. The order of the fields is CDR3 DNA, CDR3 protein, clone size, V gene, D gene, J gene. The D gene is left open where the match is weak. The size entry is marked missing in some rows and otherwise reads once, few, many or a size class.

TGTGCCAGCAGTTTACCTCGGTACGAGCAGTACTTC	CASSLPRYEQYF	few	TRBV12-3/TRBV12-4	NA	TRBJ2-7
TGCGCCAGCAGCCAAGTGGCAGTTGAATCCTACGAGCAGTACTTC	CASSQVAVESYEQYF	NA	TRBV4-3	NA	TRBJ2-7
TGTGCCAGCAGTCCACCGGGACTTACTAACACCGGGGAGCTGTTTTTT	CASSPPGLTNTGELFF	NA	TRBV12-3/TRBV12-4	NA	TRBJ2-2
TGCGCCAGCAGCCAAGATCTCTTCTATGAGCAGTTCTTC	CASSQDLFYEQFF	NA	TRBV4-3	NA	TRBJ2-1
TGCGCCAGCAGCCTTATCTGGACGGTGAAAGAGACCCAGTACTTC	CASSLIWTVKETQYF	few	TRBV4-1	NA	TRBJ2-5
TGTGCCATCGGAGACGGATATGGCTACACCTTC	CAIGDGYGYTF	few	TRBV10-3	NA	TRBJ1-2
TGCAGTGCTACCCCGGCAGGGTGGGTTAGCAATCAGCCCCAGCATTTT	CSATPAGWVSNQPQHF	many	TRBV20-1	NA	TRBJ1-5
TGTGCCAGCAGCCACCGACAGGGAGGGTACAATGAGCAGTTCTTC	CASSHRQGGYNEQFF	NA	TRBV7-2	NA	TRBJ2-1
TGCAGCGCCACCTCGTACCAAGAGACCCAGTACTTC	CSATSYQETQYF	few	TRBV29-1	NA	TRBJ2-5
TGTGCCAGCAGTTACTCAACGACAGTTCCCCACGAGCAGTACTTC	CASSYSTTVPHEQYF	NA	TRBV6-5	NA	TRBJ2-7
TGTGCCAGCACCGAGCGGGAGTACAATGAGCAGTTCTTC	CASTEREYNEQFF	few	TRBV2	TRBD2	TRBJ2-1
TGTGCCAGCAGTTACTCGAAGGGACCCCCCCAGCCAGAGACCCAGTACTTC	CASSYSKGPPQPETQYF	few	TRBV6-5	NA	TRBJ2-5
TGCGCCAGCAGCTTCTTTCTGGGAGAGACCCAGTACTTC	CASSFFLGETQYF	few	TRBV5-1	NA	TRBJ2-5
TGCAGTGCTAGACAGGGGTTCGGGGGGGAGCAGTACTTC	CSARQGFGGEQYF	few	TRBV20-1	NA	TRBJ2-7
TGTGCCATCAGCCCAGGCGAGTATGGCTACACCTTC	CAISPGEYGYTF	few	TRBV10-3	NA	TRBJ1-2
TGTGCCAGTAGTACAGACTTGTCGAGCTCCTACGAGCAGTACTTC	CASSTDLSSSYEQYF	once	TRBV19	NA	TRBJ2-7
TGTGCCAGCAGCTTCCACGGGGCCTACGAGCAGTACTTC	CASSFHGAYEQYF	NA	TRBV7-2	NA	TRBJ2-7
TGCGCCAGCAGCTTGGCCAACGTAGGCACAGATACGCAGTATTTT	CASSLANVGTDTQYF	NA	TRBV5-1	NA	TRBJ2-3